The clone carrying this TCR beta chain was recorded a few times. The antigen remains unidentified. The sample belongs to a study of PD-L1 blockade in urothelial cancer. Between the trimmed V and J ends, which lost 6 bases and 9 bases, there was a span of 14 bases. Germline V gives CDR1 WNHNN, CDR2 SYGVQD (reference sequence). The CDR3 has 12 residues. The time point denotes: pretreatment peripheral blood. Locally advanced or metastatic urothelial carcinoma affected all patients. Patients each gave 1 to 8 samples, pretreatment and on-treatment. Generated by immunoSEQ multiplex PCR, the TCRdb table keeps only in-frame clones and is missing some. The data show about 63,000 clones, with about four fifths seen just once and around 5.4% held by the top ten. The study's findings and limits: A below-median TCR clonality in blood before treatment predicted better survival.

This sequence was found in a man in his 70s with urothelial cancer. The sample here was PBMCs, taken around atezolizumab (anti-PD-L1) treatment. The V and J genes are TRBV10-1 and TRBJ1-1, with D possibly being TRBD1 (6 bases). The CDR3 sequence: CASRRGALKAFF. CDR3 in DNA: TGCGCCAGCAGGCGGGGGGCTCTGAAAGCTTTCTTT.